This T cell receptor (beta chain) was sequenced in a study of T cell responses to AZD1222 COVID-19 vaccine. Study outcomes and limitations: The span of vaccine-associated CD4 TCRs extended across spike, with dominance at 160-218 and 743-854. Only 5 or 6 people who got AZD1222 tested seropositive at baseline. No day 14 peak samples; only post-peak repertoires were characterized.

The CDR3 runs to 15 residues. V dropped 4 bases and J dropped 7; count of bases not matched to a gene: 6. Germline values: CDR1 MNHEY, CDR2 SVGAGI. Repertoires were generated with immunoSEQ multiplex PCR, while TCRdb's copy carries only in-frame clones and drops some. Of 160,000 or so clones listed, approximately 90% are singletons. Comment on this clone: As yet, its antigen is unknown.

Sequencing was performed on peripheral blood, taken 28 days after the second AZD1222 dose. The chain has TRBV6-5 and TRBJ1-5; TRBD1 agrees at 11 bases. The receptor was derived from an adult who received the AZD1222 COVID-19 vaccine. The CDR3 is CASSFRGTGGQPQHF. For the CDR3, the DNA is TGTGCCAGCAGTTTCCGGGGGACAGGGGGACAGCCCCAGCATTTT.